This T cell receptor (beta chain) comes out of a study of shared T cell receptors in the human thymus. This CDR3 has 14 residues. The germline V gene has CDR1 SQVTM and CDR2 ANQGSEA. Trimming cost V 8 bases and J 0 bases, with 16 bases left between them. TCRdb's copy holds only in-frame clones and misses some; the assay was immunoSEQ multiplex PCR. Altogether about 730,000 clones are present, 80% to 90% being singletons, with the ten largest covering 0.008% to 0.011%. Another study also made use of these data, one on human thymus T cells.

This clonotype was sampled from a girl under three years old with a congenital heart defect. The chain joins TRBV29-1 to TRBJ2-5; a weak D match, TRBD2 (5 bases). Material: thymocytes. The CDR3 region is CSPVGQRYQETQYF. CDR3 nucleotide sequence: TGCAGCCCCGTAGGTCAGCGGTACCAAGAGACCCAGTACTTC.